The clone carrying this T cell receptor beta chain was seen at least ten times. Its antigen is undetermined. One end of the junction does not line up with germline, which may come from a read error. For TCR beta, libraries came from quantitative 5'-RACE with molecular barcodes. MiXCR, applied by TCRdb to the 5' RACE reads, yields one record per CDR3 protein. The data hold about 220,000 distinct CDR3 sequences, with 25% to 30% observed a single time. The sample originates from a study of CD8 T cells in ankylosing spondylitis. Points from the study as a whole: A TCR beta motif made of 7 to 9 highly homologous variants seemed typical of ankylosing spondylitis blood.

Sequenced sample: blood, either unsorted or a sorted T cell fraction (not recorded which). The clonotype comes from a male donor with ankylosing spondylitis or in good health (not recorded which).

The CDR3 DNA sequence: TGCAGTGCCAGGCCCCCTGGGCAGACCACTCTAGGCTTC. Protein product: CSARPPGQTTLGF. The chain uses TRBV20-1 and TRBJ2-7; D gene ambiguous. The CDR3 totals 13 residues. Germline loops: CDR1 DFQATT, CDR2 SNEGSKA (reference sequence).